This TCR beta chain came from a study of long-term antiretroviral therapy in people with HIV (dated by TCRdb to between 2021 and 2024). For the study in its entirety: The earliest samples were collected about a decade before the 2015 WHO recommendation for immediate ART, when ART was typically delayed until CD4 counts fell. A retrospective serial study tested whether ART initiation and durable HIV suppression were associated with changes in peripheral blood TRB repertoire composition and diversity. From some 28 adults with confirmed HIV infection, the cohort provided roughly 200 cryopreserved PBMC samples, gathered serially across a mean of approximately six years (range 1-12). About 35% of the 30 participants with HIV were female. No cross-contamination during QIAcube processing turned up in test extractions that ran a monoclonal T-cell line alongside more than 30 polyclonal samples.

Measured from the cysteine to the phenylalanine, the CDR3 is 13 residues long. CDR3 DNA is the only sequence kept; it has 39 bases, read in frame from the first base. In the germline V gene (reference sequence), CDR1 corresponds to SEHNR and CDR2 to FQNEAQ. V drops 1 base and J drops 2 bases, leaving 3 bases in between. The immunoSEQ hsTCRB v3.0 assay was used at survey level resolution to sequence the TRB variable region. A depth of about 40,000-50,000 T-cell genomes per sample was targeted for TRB sequencing. Pooled TRB libraries were sequenced on an Illumina MiSeq with a v3 150-cycle kit. For the original study's pipeline: Repertoire analysis was run in R within a reproducible Nextflow workflow that covered QC, data transformation and analysis. Custom analyses were implemented in LymphoSeq2, an R package for AIRR-Seq data exploration. After excluding a few samples that yielded fewer than 5000 total TRB sequences, some 180 HIV repertoires remained for analysis. Among the 190 or so HIV repertoires that were kept, 59 were collected before ART initiation and roughly 130 were collected after ART initiation. Repertoires were downsampled to 5000 TRB nucleotide sequences, and summary statistics were averaged over 100 downsampling iterations. Only TRB sequences with CDR3 regions of at least seven amino acids were retained for analysis. Two measures captured diversity: a Shannon entropy-derived clonality score and the Gini coefficient. Repertoire networks linked the top 5000 CDR3 amino acid sequences whenever two sequences differed by an edit distance of one. For TRB CDR3 amino acid sequences, GLIPH2 was used to predict antigen specificity groups and MHC restriction. Known CMV, EBV, HIV or tissue antigen associations were flagged by matching CDR3 amino acid sequences against VDJdb and McPAS-TCR. Pre-ART, post-ART and control groups were compared with Wilcoxon signed-rank tests and Holm-Bonferroni correction. The immuneACCESS repertoire file appears here via TCRdb, limited to in-frame rearrangements. These files lack a portion of the clones; in checked studies, under half of the deficit traces to unresolved V genes, and the cause of the others is not known. That table furnishes V, J and clone size, whereas the DNA furnished D and trimming. This sample holds tens of thousands of clones; less than 90% were observed only once. The ten largest clones represent about a quarter of the sample.

The investigation overall reported the following: Samples dated from the mid-2000s to the late 2010s, and the ART regimens used may be less effective than current ones. HIV repertoires had narrower CDR3 length ranges than controls, and the network structure suggested an antigen-experienced repertoire that shifted only slightly toward naive after ART. Inferences about post-ART repertoire changes were limited because no data were available on ART adherence, viral resistance or therapy changes. Expanded TRB clones identified before ART initiation dominated the repertoire across all time points, though the dominance fluctuated and decreased in many PLHIV after ART. Owing to limited PBMC availability, only the TCR beta chain was sequenced, without alpha chain pairing. A significant increase in TRB diversity was found to be associated with ART initiation, although TRB diversity was observed to remain significantly below that of transplant donor controls even after long-term ART. Because pre-ART samples had limited cell numbers, unsorted PBMC were profiled rather than sorted CD4+ and CD8+ T cells.

This clone was counted only a few times. There is no known antigen for this receptor. Base qualities are not at hand, and no much larger clone is one base apart. To be included, a participant needed at least one PBMC sample from before ART initiation plus at least two post-ART samples. All participants with HIV were treated in the United States of America. Before DNA extraction, cryopreserved samples containing roughly 0.9-11 million PBMC were thawed and washed. At the time of the earliest PBMC sample, participants with HIV were aged between 23 and 54 years. Each participant contributed PBMC samples from 1-4 timepoints before ART initiation and 2-8 timepoints after ART initiation, with a median of 7 samples. For every participant, serial HIV viral load, CD4+ T-cell count, ART history and demographic data were obtained. Genomic DNA was extracted from unsorted PBMC with a Qiagen kit on a QIAcube, processed in batches of 12 samples.

The sequences come from unsorted PBMCs, collected 0.4 years after starting antiretroviral therapy. The chain links TRBV7-9 with TRBJ1-5, with no confidently assigned D gene. This receptor was obtained from a man aged 45-60 years with HIV. The nucleotides are TGTGCCAGCAGCTTAGTGGGCAATCAGCCCCAGCATTTT. Its amino acids are CASSLVGNQPQHF. Outside the CDR3, residues come from the reference TRBV7-9 and TRBJ1-5 proteins, so the full variable domain is: DTGVSQNPRHKITKRGQNVTFRCDPISEHNRLYWYRQTLGQGPEFLTYFQNEAQLEKSRLLSDRFSAERPKGSFSTLEIQRTEQGDSAMYLCASSLVGNQPQHFGDGTRLSIL.